This entry features one TCR beta chain sequence. No antigen is known for it. V lost 1 base, J lost 5 bases, and 15 bases lay in between. This CDR3 region has 16 residues. Germline V gene lookup returns CDR1 MDHEN and CDR2 SYDVKM. The data were taken from a study of shared clonotypes between healthy human individuals. Study-level points and caveats: Represented genetic and exposure-history diversity was restricted by having few donors.

Naive CD8 cells were CD45RO-negative, positively selected for CCR7, excluding terminally differentiated effector memory CD45RA+ cells. The method was immunoSEQ multiplex PCR; TCRdb's version includes in-frame clones alone and lacks a portion of them. The repertoire consists of roughly 2.1 million clones, with 93% occurring once and the leading ten covering approximately 1.7%. Sequenced material: naive CD8+ T cells from PBMCs. The TCR was taken from a man between 18 and 29 years old in good health. Some clones in this sample may be carry-over from other donors' samples. This chain links TRBV28 with TRBJ1-5; TRBD1 might be the D (6 bases). For the CDR3, the DNA is TGTGCCAGCAGTTTATTCCCCCAAGGGGGGGATCAGCCCCAGCATTTT. Encoded protein: CASSLFPQGGDQPQHF.